Included here is one T cell receptor (beta chain) sequence, with context. Its antigen remains undetermined. Per-base quality was not reported, and no clone a single base away is much larger than it. Donors formed part of the validation cohort, which comprised 95 to 150 subjects and was distinct from the first cohort of roughly 600 subjects. The protocol used for the library was the immunoSEQ multiplex PCR assay. Turning to the authors' computational methods: A statistical classification framework was built for diagnosing cytomegalovirus status from the catalog of TCR beta chain sequences. The immuneACCESS repertoire file appears here via TCRdb, limited to in-frame rearrangements. These files lack a portion of the clones; in checked studies, under half of the deficit traces to unresolved V genes, and the cause of the others is not known. V and J calls and clone size follow that table, whereas D and trimming were derived from the DNA. The sample contains 120,000 to 150,000 clones, 87% of them found a single time. The top ten hold roughly 4.5% of the sample.

The data belong to a study of cytomegalovirus exposure and HLA in healthy donors listed by TCRdb under 2017. Regarding the complete study: According to a later analysis, the 120 or so validation repertoires were produced on the same platform as the 666 repertoires of the first cohort. The study aimed to test whether signatures of past pathogen exposure could be identified by cataloging public T cell receptors. A separate validation cohort of more than 100 different subjects was used in addition to the approximately 640-subject first cohort. High-throughput TCR immunosequencing, statistical association of individual TCRs with disease status, and machine learning were combined to predict cytomegalovirus infection status.

Study-wide conclusions, independent of this receptor: A later analysis lacked HLA typing for the validation cohort, so it scored co-occurrence in that cohort across all 120 repertoires. In both the original and validation cohorts, the classifier was reported to diagnose cytomegalovirus status with high specificity and sensitivity. In a later analysis, TCRs clustered in the first cohort were found to also tend to co-occur in the 130 or so validation repertoires, with approximately 93% of cluster scores above 0. The study gave a list of about 170 TCR beta chains associated with cytomegalovirus. Most TCR sequences were observed very rarely across donors, whereas some public TCRs were present in many individuals. According to the authors, the approach could potentially be generalized to other disease states and immunological phenotypes. A few of the identified cytomegalovirus-associated TCR beta chains were confirmed in vitro to be specific for cytomegalovirus antigens.

The specimen sequenced was PBMCs. The sequence was collected from a man aged 18 to 29 in good health and CMV-seropositive.

CDR3 loop: CASSYDVTGYGYTF. Read as DNA, the sequence is TGCGCCAGCAGCTACGATGTGACAGGCTATGGCTACACCTTC. The sequence joins TRBV5-1 to TRBJ1-2; TRBD1 is a possible D gene, resting on 6 matching bases. The CDR3 numbers 14 residues from cysteine through phenylalanine. CDR3 DNA only is kept here, 42 bases in frame from base 1. The junction shows trimming of 3 bases on V and 4 bases on J, plus 13 bases between the germline ends. Taken from the germline V gene, the CDR1 and CDR2 loops are SGHRS and YFSETQ.